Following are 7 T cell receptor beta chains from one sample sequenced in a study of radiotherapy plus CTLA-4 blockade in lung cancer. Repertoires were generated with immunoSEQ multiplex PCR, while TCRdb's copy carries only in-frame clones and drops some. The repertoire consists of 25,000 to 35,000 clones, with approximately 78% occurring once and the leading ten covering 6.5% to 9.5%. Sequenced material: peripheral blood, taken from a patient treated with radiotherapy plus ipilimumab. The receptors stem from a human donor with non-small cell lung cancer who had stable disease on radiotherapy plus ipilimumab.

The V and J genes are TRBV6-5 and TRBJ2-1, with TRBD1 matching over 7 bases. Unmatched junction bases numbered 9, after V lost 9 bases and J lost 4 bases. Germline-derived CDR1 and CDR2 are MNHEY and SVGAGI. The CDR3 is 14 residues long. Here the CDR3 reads CARSTADRYNEQFF. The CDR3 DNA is TGTGCCAGGAGCACCGCGGACAGGTACAATGAGCAGTTCTTC.

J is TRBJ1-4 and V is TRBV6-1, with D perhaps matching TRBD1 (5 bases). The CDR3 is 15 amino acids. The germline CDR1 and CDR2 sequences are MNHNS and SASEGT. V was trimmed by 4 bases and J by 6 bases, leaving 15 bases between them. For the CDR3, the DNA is TGTGCCAGCAGTGCCCAACAGGTGGGGGATGAAAAACTGTTTTTT. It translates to CASSAQQVGDEKLFF.

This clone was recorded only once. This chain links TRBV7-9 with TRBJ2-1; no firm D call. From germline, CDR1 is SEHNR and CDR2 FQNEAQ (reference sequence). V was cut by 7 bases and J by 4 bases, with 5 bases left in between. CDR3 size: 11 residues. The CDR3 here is CASNTYNEQFF. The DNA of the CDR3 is TGTGCCAGCAATACTTACAATGAGCAGTTCTTC.

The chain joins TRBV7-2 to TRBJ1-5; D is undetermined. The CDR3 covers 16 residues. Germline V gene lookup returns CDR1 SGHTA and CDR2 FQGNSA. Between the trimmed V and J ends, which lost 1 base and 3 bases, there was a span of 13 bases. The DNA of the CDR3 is TGTGCCAGCAGCTTAGGGTCCGGAGGTAACAATCAGCCCCAGCATTTT. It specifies CASSLGSGGNNQPQHF.

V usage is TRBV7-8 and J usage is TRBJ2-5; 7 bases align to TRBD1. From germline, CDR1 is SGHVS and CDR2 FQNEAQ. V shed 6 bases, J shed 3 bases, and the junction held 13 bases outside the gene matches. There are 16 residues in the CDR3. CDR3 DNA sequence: TGTGCCAGCAGACCAGGGACAGCCTCCAAGGAAGAGACCCAGTACTTC. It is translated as CASRPGTASKEETQYF.

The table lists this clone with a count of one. CDR3 nucleotide sequence: TGTGCCTGGAAATACCCAGGCTACGAGCAGTACTTC. This translates into CAWKYPGYEQYF. The chain combines TRBV30 with TRBJ2-7; D is undetermined. In germline, CDR1 is GTSNPN, CDR2 SVGIG (reference sequence). The CDR3 spans 12 residues. V lost 4 bases and J 3 bases, leaving 10 bases between the germline ends.

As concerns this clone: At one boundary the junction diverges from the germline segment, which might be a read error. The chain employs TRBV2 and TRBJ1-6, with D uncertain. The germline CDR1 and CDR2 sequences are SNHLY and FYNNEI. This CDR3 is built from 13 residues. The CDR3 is CASIEHPNSPLHF. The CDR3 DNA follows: TGTGCCAGCATTGAACACCCGAATTCACCCCTCCACTTT.